What follows are 21 T cell receptor beta chains derived from one specimen sequenced in a study of shared clonotypes between healthy human individuals. Here immunoSEQ multiplex PCR was the method, and the copy in TCRdb shows in-frame clones only, minus some. The repertoire holds more than 1.2 million clones, with 98% to 99% as singletons. The specimen sequenced was naive CD4+ T cells sorted from blood. Noted subset: CD45RA+ positively selected. The receptor set was obtained from a man aged 25 to 40 in good health.

Note on this clone: Different DNA sequences within this sample yield the same CDR3. The gene calls are TRBV2 and TRBJ2-5, with D unclear. The CDR3 contains 11 residues. V lost 4 bases, J lost 5 bases, and 5 bases lay in between. Germline CDR1 SNHLY, CDR2 FYNNEI. The CDR3 sequence is CASSVLETQYF. The CDR3, as DNA: TGTGCCAGCAGTGTCCTGGAGACCCAGTACTTC.

The chain recombines TRBV7-2 with TRBJ1-1; D is uncertain. CDR1 is SGHTA, CDR2 FQGNSA, per germline. V gave up 5 bases and J gave up 8 bases, with 18 bases separating them. The CDR3 is 14 residues long. CDR3: CASSLRTGNGEAFF. The CDR3 DNA reads TGTGCCAGCAGCCTTAGGACGGGTAACGGGGAAGCTTTCTTT.

The chain is built from TRBV6-1 and TRBJ1-5; tentative D call: TRBD1 (6 bases). Germline CDR1 is MNHNS and CDR2 is SASEGT. The CDR3 extends over 13 amino acids. Trimming cost V 7 bases and J 3 bases, with 10 bases left between them. CDR3 in DNA: TGTGCCAGCACCGGACAGTTCAATCAGCCCCAGCATTTT. Encoded protein: CASTGQFNQPQHF.

This clone was found once. The J gene is TRBJ2-3, the V gene TRBV9, with no clear D. This CDR3 region has 13 residues. Trimming removed 3 bases from V and 14 bases from J, with 19 bases in between. CDR1 and CDR2 from the germline V gene are SGDLS and YYNGEE. CDR3 in amino acids: CASSDSTTRLWYF. The CDR3 DNA reads as TGTGCCAGCAGCGACTCAACTACACGCCTGTGGTATTTT.

The chain is built from TRBV14 and TRBJ2-1; D remains unclear. Germline CDR1 and CDR2: SGHDN and FVKESK. The CDR3 length is 15 residues. V lost 1 base, J lost 4 bases, and 11 bases lay in between. CDR3 DNA: TGTGCCAGCAGCCAAGGGGCATATCGATACAATGAGCAGTTCTTC. Protein: CASSQGAYRYNEQFF.

The chain recombines TRBV15 with TRBJ2-2; a possible D gene is TRBD2 (6 bases). V was shortened by 0 bases and J by 3 bases, with 11 bases between the two germline ends. The V gene's germline CDR1 is LNHNV and CDR2 YYDKDF (reference sequence). CDR3 size: 16 residues. The CDR3 bases are TGTGCCACCAGCAGAGACCCGGGGGTCTACACCGGGGAGCTGTTTTTT. Protein: CATSRDPGVYTGELFF.

The V gene is TRBV7-3, the J gene TRBJ1-4; possibly TRBD1 for D (6 bases). CDR3 length equals 15 residues. Per germline, CDR1 SGHTA and CDR2 FQGTGA. Trimming left V 1 base short and J 6 bases short, with 12 bases between. CDR3 residues: CASSLNEGVDEKLFF. The CDR3 DNA reads as TGTGCCAGCAGCTTAAATGAGGGGGTGGATGAAAAACTGTTTTTT.

Turning to this clone: The same CDR3 arises from other DNA sequences in this sample as well. This chain uses TRBV7-6 with TRBJ2-7; no definite D call. V shed 5 bases and J shed 1 base, with 6 bases lying between them. CDR3 size: 12 residues. The germline V gene has CDR1 SGHVS and CDR2 FNYEAQ. In DNA, the CDR3 is TGTGCCAGCAGCCTAGGGTCCTACGAGCAGTACTTC. Translating it yields CASSLGSYEQYF.

The chain recombines TRBV6-5 with TRBJ1-2; D is unresolved. Looked up from germline, CDR1 is MNHEY and CDR2 is SVGAGI. The CDR3 is 16 amino acids. Deletions cut 0 bases from V and 4 bases from J, with 15 bases between. CDR3 coding DNA: TGTGCCAGCAGTTACTCGACGGCAGGAAGGATCTATGGCTACACCTTC. It encodes CASSYSTAGRIYGYTF.

About this clone itself: The sample has other DNA sequences that encode this CDR3 too. V gene TRBV5-1 combines with J gene TRBJ2-1, with D tentatively TRBD2 (6 bases). CDR3 length: 16 residues. The germline V gene encodes CDR1 SGHRS and CDR2 YFSETQ. V was cut by 4 bases and J by 0 bases, with 14 bases left in between. Here the CDR3 reads CASSLSGLGSYNEQFF. Written as DNA, the CDR3 is TGCGCCAGCAGCCTCTCGGGACTGGGCTCCTACAATGAGCAGTTCTTC.

V gene TRBV10-1 combines with J gene TRBJ2-3; D call uncertain. V lost 10 bases and J lost 8, with 13 bases in between. Germline CDR1 is WNHNN and CDR2 is SYGVQD (reference sequence). This CDR3 spans 11 amino acids. In nucleotides, the CDR3 is TGCGCCACGAAGCCTTATGTTACGCAGTATTTT. This codes for CATKPYVTQYF.

This chain connects TRBV21-1 to TRBJ2-6; no check of the table's D call, TRBD2, against the DNA was made. TRBV21-1 is shown as a pseudogene. The CDR3 is made up of 15 amino acids. The CDR3 DNA reads TGTGCCAGCAAGGGAGTAAAAACTGGGGCCAACGTCCTGACTTTC. This encodes CASKGVKTGANVLTF.

This rearrangement joins TRBV10-3 to TRBJ2-1, with TRBD1 identical over 8 bases. Per germline, CDR1 ENHRY and CDR2 SYGVKD. J lost 0 bases, V lost 0 bases, and 10 bases had no gene match. The CDR3 consists of 19 residues. CDR3 region: CAISESPPRGLGSYNEQFF. The CDR3 DNA follows: TGTGCCATCAGTGAGTCGCCTCCCAGGGGGCTTGGCTCCTACAATGAGCAGTTCTTC.

V is TRBV5-6 and J is TRBJ2-2; TRBD2 agrees at 9 bases. Germline trimming cut 4 bases from V and 2 bases from J; bases unmatched to any gene: 6. The CDR3 runs to 16 residues. Germline-derived CDR1 and CDR2 are SGHDT and YYEEEE. The CDR3 loop is CASSRAGGVNTGELFF. In DNA, the CDR3 is TGTGCCAGCAGCCGAGCGGGGGGCGTCAACACCGGGGAGCTGTTTTTT.

This clone came up once. This chain uses TRBV7-8 with TRBJ2-5; D may match TRBD1 or TRBD2 (5 bases each). The V end was cut by 1 base, the J end by 6 bases, with 18 bases between. The germline V gene has CDR1 SGHVS and CDR2 FQNEAQ. This CDR3 region has 16 residues. The CDR3 DNA follows: TGTGCCAGCAGCTTAGAAGAGGTTCGGGGCGGAAAGACCCAGTACTTC. It specifies CASSLEEVRGGKTQYF.

CDR3 sequence: CASSLLAGGEETQYF. Written as DNA, the CDR3 is TGTGCCAGCTCACTACTAGCGGGAGGGGAAGAGACCCAGTACTTC. The gene calls are TRBV18 and TRBJ2-5; 13 bases are shared with TRBD2. Germline lookup yields CDR1 KGHSH and CDR2 LQKENI. With V trimmed by 4 bases and J by 3 bases, 2 bases remained unmatched. This CDR3 is built from 15 residues.

The chain carries TRBV5-4 and TRBJ2-1, with TRBD2 matching 10 bases. Germline trimming cut 0 bases from V and 7 bases from J; bases unmatched to any gene: 4. Germline V CDR1 and CDR2: SGHNT, YYREEE (reference sequence). The CDR3 has 15 amino acids. The CDR3 spells CASSLVLAGVNEQFF. The CDR3 DNA follows: TGTGCCAGCAGCTTGGTGCTAGCGGGAGTAAATGAGCAGTTCTTC.

The chain has TRBV7-3 and TRBJ2-3; 7 positions agree with TRBD1. The CDR3 length is 14 residues. The V gene's germline CDR1 is SGHTA and CDR2 FQGTGA. V shed 5 bases and J 5 bases; nucleotides not matched to a gene: 7. The CDR3 region has the DNA TGTGCCAGCAGCCGTAGGGGGCAGGGAGATACGCAGTATTTT. Its translation is CASSRRGQGDTQYF.

The CDR3 reads CASSADSMNTEAFF. Written as DNA, the CDR3 is TGCGCCAGCAGCGCGGACAGCATGAACACTGAAGCTTTCTTT. This chain links TRBV5-1 with TRBJ1-1; TRBD1 might be the D (6 bases). Germline CDR1 and CDR2: SGHRS and YFSETQ. The CDR3 runs 14 residues. V lost 4 bases to trimming and J lost 0 bases, with 10 bases between them.

The CDR3 loop reads CASSFGTDYDGYTF. In DNA, the CDR3 is TGTGCCAGCAGTTTCGGGACTGACTATGATGGCTACACCTTC. This rearrangement joins TRBV28 to TRBJ1-2; a weak D match, TRBD1 (5 bases). Trimming left V 3 bases short and J 6 bases short, with 14 bases between. This CDR3 is 14 amino acids long. Per germline, CDR1 MDHEN and CDR2 SYDVKM.

This clone was seen more than once but under ten times. The gene calls are TRBV7-9 and TRBJ1-2; tentative D call: TRBD1 (6 bases). CDR1 is SEHNR and CDR2 is FQNEAQ in the germline V gene (reference sequence). The germline V and J ends were trimmed by 4 bases and 3 bases, with 9 bases remaining between them. This CDR3 is built from 13 residues. This CDR3 reads CASSYNRDYGYTF. The CDR3, as DNA: TGTGCCAGCAGCTACAACAGGGACTATGGCTACACCTTC.